Below are 7 T cell receptor beta chains sequenced from a single sample in a study of CD8+ T cells in alopecia areata. The treatment is: oral pan-JAK inhibitor, 5-10 mg twice daily. Isolated RNA was reverse transcribed into cDNA used as the sequencing template. Some clones are missing from TCRdb's copy, which holds only in-frame ones; the method was immunoSEQ multiplex PCR. The data contain around 190,000 clones, around 60% of them singletons. The material was CD4+ T cells sorted from blood, obtained at week 4, from a patient treated with tofacitinib. These receptors were collected from a human donor with alopecia areata.

The chain combines TRBV7-2 with TRBJ2-5; 7 bases line up with TRBD2. From germline, CDR1 is SGHTA and CDR2 FQGNSA. V gave up 0 bases and J gave up 1 base; unmatched junction bases: 2. The CDR3 spans 15 residues. CDR3 nucleotide sequence: TGTGCCAGCAGCTTAGCGGCTAGCGGCCAAGAGACCCAGTACTTC. It is translated as CASSLAASGQETQYF. Full variable domain (missing parts from reference TRBV7-2 and TRBJ2-5): GAGVSQSPSNKVTEKGKDVELRCDPISGHTALYWYRQSLGQGLEFLIYFQGNSAPDKSGLPSDRFSAERTGGSVSTLTIQRTQQEDSAVYLCASSLAASGQETQYFGPGTRLLVL.

The V gene is TRBV15, the J gene TRBJ2-7, with D possibly being TRBD2 (6 bases). V was shortened by 0 bases and J by 5 bases, with 14 bases between the two germline ends. Per the germline V gene, CDR1 is LNHNV and CDR2 is YYDKDF (reference sequence). The CDR3 runs to 15 residues. The chain's CDR3 is CATSRDRESLHEQYF. The CDR3, as DNA: TGTGCCACCAGCAGAGATCGGGAGTCCCTCCACGAGCAGTACTTC.

This clone was recorded a few times. The chain couples TRBV2 to TRBJ2-5, with 9 bases aligning to TRBD2. The CDR3 has 14 amino acids. CDR1 SNHLY and CDR2 FYNNEI come from the germline V gene. Unmatched junction bases numbered 4, after V lost 8 bases and J lost 0 bases. The CDR3 spells CASEIAGDQETQYF. The CDR3 DNA reads as TGTGCCAGCGAGATAGCGGGGGACCAAGAGACCCAGTACTTC.

This sequence joins TRBV30 and TRBJ1-2; D call uncertain. CDR1 and CDR2 (germline): GTSNPN, SVGIG (reference sequence). Trimming cost V 0 bases and J 8 bases, with 10 bases left between them. CDR3 length: 12 amino acids. The CDR3 here is CAWSVSGSGYTF. CDR3 DNA: TGTGCCTGGAGTGTTTCGGGGTCCGGCTACACCTTC.

This chain joins TRBV30 and TRBJ1-5; no clear D. The CDR3 contains 16 residues. The germline V and J ends were trimmed by 0 bases and 0 bases, with 12 bases remaining between them. Per the germline V gene, CDR1 is GTSNPN and CDR2 is SVGIG (reference sequence). DNA for the CDR3: TGTGCCTGGAGTGTACGAGGTTTGAATAGCAATCAGCCCCAGCATTTT. This encodes CAWSVRGLNSNQPQHF.

This clone was seen only a few times. The rearrangement joins TRBV7-2 to TRBJ1-1; the D is unclear. The germline V gene encodes CDR1 SGHTA and CDR2 FQGNSA. Between the trimmed V and J ends, which lost 6 bases and 5 bases, there was a span of 13 bases. CDR3 length equals 13 residues. The CDR3 here is CASRSRFSTEAFF. The CDR3 nucleotides are TGTGCCAGCAGATCGCGGTTTAGTACTGAAGCTTTCTTT. Based on the CDR3 plus reference TRBV7-2 and TRBJ1-1, the full variable domain is GAGVSQSPSNKVTEKGKDVELRCDPISGHTALYWYRQSLGQGLEFLIYFQGNSAPDKSGLPSDRFSAERTGGSVSTLTIQRTQQEDSAVYLCASRSRFSTEAFFGQGTRLTVV.

As for this clone: The same CDR3 arises from other DNA sequences in this sample as well. The chain links TRBV29-1 to TRBJ1-1; no clear D. Germline V gene sequence: CDR1 SQVTM, CDR2 ANQGSEA. The V gene lost 5 bases and the J gene lost 1 base, with 8 bases spanning the gap. The CDR3 has 12 amino acids. CDR3 sequence reads: CSVSDGNTEAFF. CDR3 bases: TGCAGCGTTTCCGACGGGAACACTGAAGCTTTCTTT.